This entry lists 16 T cell receptor beta chains sequenced from one sample in a study of shared clonotypes between healthy human individuals. Profiled with immunoSEQ multiplex PCR; TCRdb holds only in-frame clones, not every one. This sample yields some 530,000 clones, of which around 73% are seen a single time; more than 10% belongs to the top ten. The material sequenced was PBMCs. These receptors all come from a woman aged 40 to 50 in good health. Some clones in this sample may be carry-over from other donors' samples.

The genes are TRBV9 and TRBJ1-5; TRBD1 might be the D (6 bases). CDR1 is SGDLS and CDR2 is YYNGEE in the germline V gene. The V and J ends lost 3 bases and 3 bases respectively, with 16 bases between them. There are 16 residues in the CDR3. For the CDR3, the DNA is TGTGCCAGCAGCGCCGGAGTGGGGGCCGACAATCAGCCCCAGCATTTT. It specifies CASSAGVGADNQPQHF.

The genes are TRBV7-2 and TRBJ2-3, with 9 bases matching TRBD2. Per the germline V gene, CDR1 is SGHTA and CDR2 is FQGNSA. The CDR3 is 17 residues long. With 2 bases clipped from V and 5 bases from J, the junction kept 11 bases outside the gene matches. CDR3 in amino acids: CASSLMGGRAWGDTQYF. The DNA for the CDR3 is TGTGCCAGCAGCTTAATGGGCGGGAGGGCCTGGGGAGATACGCAGTATTTT.

This clone was observed a single time. This chain links TRBV27 with TRBJ2-3; 8 positions match TRBD2. Germline V gene data show CDR1 as MNHEY and CDR2 as SMNVEV (reference sequence). Trimming at V came to 4 bases and at J to 5 bases, leaving 8 bases not matched to a gene. The CDR3 runs to 15 residues. CDR3 DNA sequence: TGTGCCAGCAGTTCAACTAGCGGAGTTCTAGATACGCAGTATTTT. This gives the protein CASSSTSGVLDTQYF.

The J gene is TRBJ1-1, the V gene TRBV30; TRBD1 might be the D (6 bases). Trimming took off 5 bases at V and 1 base at J, with 8 bases between the two ends. From germline, CDR1 is GTSNPN and CDR2 SVGIG (reference sequence). The CDR3 spans 12 residues. CDR3 sequence reads: CAWEDRNTEAFF. The CDR3 DNA reads TGTGCCTGGGAGGACAGGAACACTGAAGCTTTCTTT.

A word on this clone: This CDR3 is also generated by other DNA sequences in the sample. V usage is TRBV28 and J usage is TRBJ1-5; D remains ambiguous. The CDR3 sequence is 12 residues long. Germline V gene data show CDR1 as MDHEN and CDR2 as SYDVKM. The germline V and J ends were trimmed by 5 bases and 1 base, with 3 bases remaining between them. The CDR3: CASSRSNQPQHF. As DNA, the CDR3 is TGTGCCAGCAGTCGAAGCAATCAGCCCCAGCATTTT.

The chain has TRBV7-2 and TRBJ2-1; 10 positions agree with TRBD2. The CDR3 totals 14 residues. Germline loops: CDR1 SGHTA, CDR2 FQGNSA. The J segment lost 9 bases and the V segment lost 3 bases, leaving 5 bases of the junction unmatched. The CDR3 here is CASSLASGSVEQFF. The CDR3 DNA follows: TGTGCCAGCAGCTTGGCTAGCGGGAGTGTTGAGCAGTTCTTC.

V usage is TRBV5-1 and J usage is TRBJ1-1; the D gene is possibly TRBD1 (5 bases). The germline V gene encodes CDR1 SGHRS and CDR2 YFSETQ. This CDR3 contains 15 residues. The V end lost 0 bases, the J end lost 1 base, and 10 bases lay between the germline ends. CDR3 sequence reads: CASSLVGAQNTEAFF. The CDR3 DNA is TGCGCCAGCAGCTTGGTTGGGGCCCAGAACACTGAAGCTTTCTTT.

As regards this clone: This may arise from a read error, as a much more abundant clone is one base away. The chain recombines TRBV6-1 with TRBJ2-3; TRBD2 matches 15 bases. CDR3 length equals 15 residues. The V gene end was trimmed by 6 bases and the J gene end by 4 bases; junction bases not matched to a gene: 2. Germline V lookup: CDR1 MNHNS, CDR2 SASEGT. The CDR3 here is CASRGLAGGPDTQYF. The CDR3 DNA follows: TGTGCCAGCAGAGGACTAGCGGGAGGGCCAGATACGCAGTATTTT.

V gene TRBV7-3 combines with J gene TRBJ1-5; D is undetermined. Trimming took 2 bases from V and 6 from J, leaving 17 bases between them. CDR1 is SGHTA, CDR2 FQGTGA, per germline. The CDR3 sequence is 16 residues long. In DNA, the CDR3 is TGTGCCAGCAGCTTAGTTGCACGTAGGGTAGGTCAGCCCCAGCATTTT. It translates to CASSLVARRVGQPQHF.

The chain joins TRBV23-1 to TRBJ2-6, with unresolved D. TRBV23-1 is an ORF; its function is uncertain. The CDR3 is made up of 21 amino acids. V lost 3 bases and J lost 0, with 24 bases in between. In DNA, the CDR3 is TGCGCCAGCAGTCATTATACCAGTTCCCGGGTGTGGGACTCTGGGGCCAACGTCCTGACTTTC. Protein product: CASSHYTSSRVWDSGANVLTF.

The gene calls are TRBV7-9 and TRBJ2-1; 8 bases fit TRBD2. With V trimmed by 3 bases and J by 6 bases, 4 bases remained unmatched. This CDR3 has 14 residues. Germline CDR1 SEHNR, CDR2 FQNEAQ (reference sequence). CDR3 sequence: CASSFLAGGNEQFF. DNA of the CDR3: TGTGCCAGCAGCTTTCTGGCGGGAGGCAATGAGCAGTTCTTC.

The V gene is TRBV7-9, the J gene TRBJ2-7; TRBD1 matches 8 bases. The CDR3 is 15 residues long. The V segment lost 4 bases and the J segment 1 base; nucleotides outside the gene matches: 6. Germline values: CDR1 SEHNR, CDR2 FQNEAQ (reference sequence). The chain's CDR3 is CASSSGTGGSYEQYF. The CDR3 nucleotides are TGTGCCAGCAGCTCCGGGACAGGAGGGTCCTACGAGCAGTACTTC.

Of note for this clone: Other nucleotide sequences in the sample specify the same CDR3. The chain employs TRBV7-2 and TRBJ2-7, with unresolved D. CDR1 is SGHTA, CDR2 FQGNSA, per germline. CDR3 length: 13 amino acids. Trimming stripped 0 bases from V and 2 bases from J, with 5 bases between. CDR3 sequence: CASSLAGPYEQYF. As DNA, the CDR3 is TGTGCCAGCAGCTTAGCGGGTCCCTACGAGCAGTACTTC.

The rearrangement joins TRBV30 to TRBJ2-7; TRBD1 or TRBD2 may be the D gene (6 bases each). In germline, CDR1 is GTSNPN, CDR2 SVGIG (reference sequence). V was shortened by 0 bases and J by 7 bases, with 19 bases between the two germline ends. The CDR3 length is 15 residues. CDR3 coding DNA: TGTGCCTGGAGTGTCGGGGGACAAGTAAGGCTAGAGCAGTACTTC. Translated, it gives CAWSVGGQVRLEQYF. Based on the CDR3 plus reference TRBV30 and TRBJ2-7, the full variable domain is SQTIHQWPATLVQPVGSPLSLECTVEGTSNPNLYWYRQAAGRGLQLLFYSVGIGQISSEVPQNLSASRPQDRQFILSSKKLLLSDSGFYLCAWSVGGQVRLEQYFGPGTRLTVT.

The chain employs TRBV18 and TRBJ1-2, with TRBD1 matching 7 bases. The J segment lost 1 base and the V segment lost 6 bases, leaving 2 bases of the junction unmatched. CDR1 and CDR2 (germline): KGHSH, LQKENI. This CDR3 spans 13 amino acids. This CDR3 is CASSGDSNYGYTF. The CDR3 DNA reads TGTGCCAGCTCGGGGGACAGTAACTATGGCTACACCTTC.

Only one count was recorded for this clone. The genes are TRBV7-9 and TRBJ1-2; 9 nucleotides align to TRBD1. The CDR3 length is 15 residues. J was trimmed by 2 bases and V by 5 bases; bases with no gene match: 6. Germline V gene data show CDR1 as SEHNR and CDR2 as FQNEAQ (reference sequence). The CDR3 DNA follows: TGTGCCAGCAGCAAGGGGACAGGGCTAAACTATGGCTACACCTTC. It encodes CASSKGTGLNYGYTF.